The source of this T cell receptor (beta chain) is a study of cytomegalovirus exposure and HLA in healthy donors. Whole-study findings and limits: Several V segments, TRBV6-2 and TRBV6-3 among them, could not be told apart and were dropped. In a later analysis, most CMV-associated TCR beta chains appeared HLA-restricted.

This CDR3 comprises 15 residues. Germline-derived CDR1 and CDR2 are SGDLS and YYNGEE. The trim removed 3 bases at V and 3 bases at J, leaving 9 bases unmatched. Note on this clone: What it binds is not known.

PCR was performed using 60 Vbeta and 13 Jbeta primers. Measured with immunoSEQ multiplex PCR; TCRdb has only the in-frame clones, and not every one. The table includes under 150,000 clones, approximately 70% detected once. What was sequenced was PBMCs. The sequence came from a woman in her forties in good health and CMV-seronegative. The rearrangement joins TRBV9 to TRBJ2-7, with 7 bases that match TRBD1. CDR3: CASSAQLGGGYEQYF. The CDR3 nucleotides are TGTGCCAGCAGCGCTCAACTAGGGGGCGGCTACGAGCAGTACTTC.